These T cell receptor beta chains were read from a single sample in a study of T-cell memory formation after mild COVID-19. TCRdb itself ran the 5' RACE reads through MiXCR, one entry per CDR3 protein. The sample holds 400,000 to 450,000 distinct CDR3 sequences, more than 15% seen once. The source material was PBMCs or a T cell subset sorted from them (not recorded which). Receptors were obtained from a man between 18 and 29 years old who had mild COVID-19 (a few samples of this study predate the infection). Cell type and time point are not known. CDR3s include the opening cysteine and the closing phenylalanine or tryptophan. D genes are given only for firm matches. Clone size appears in some rows only: once, few, many, or a class for an expanded clone.

D: -; V: TRBV6-2/TRBV6-3; J: TRBJ1-5; size: -; CDR3: CATSAAGHNQPQHF; DNA: TGTGCCACCTCCGCGGCAGGGCATAATCAGCCCCAGCATTTT
D: -; V: TRBV20-1; J: TRBJ1-2; size: -; CDR3: CSASNRPGHGYTF; DNA: TGCAGTGCTTCTAACCGGCCGGGGCATGGCTACACCTTC
D: TRBD1; V: TRBV7-8; J: TRBJ1-5; size: few; CDR3: CASSAQGEVGQPQHF; DNA: TGTGCCAGCAGCGCCCAGGGGGAGGTGGGTCAGCCCCAGCATTTT
D: TRBD1; V: TRBV28; J: TRBJ1-5; size: many; CDR3: CASSGTGGVYQPQHF; DNA: TGTGCCAGCAGCGGGACAGGGGGTGTTTATCAGCCCCAGCATTTT
D: -; V: TRBV7-7; J: TRBJ2-2; size: -; CDR3: CASSPTATNTGELFF; DNA: TGTGCCAGCAGCCCGACAGCCACGAACACCGGGGAGCTGTTTTTT
D: -; V: TRBV20-1; J: TRBJ1-1; size: few; CDR3: CSARDPGGYNMNTEAFF; DNA: TGCAGTGCTAGAGATCCCGGGGGGTATAACATGAACACTGAAGCTTTCTTT
D: -; V: TRBV7-9; J: TRBJ2-7; size: -; CDR3: CASSWNYEQYF; DNA: TGTGCCAGCAGCTGGAACTACGAGCAGTACTTC
D: -; V: TRBV28; J: TRBJ2-2; size: few; CDR3: CASSLFRGTGELFF; DNA: TGTGCCAGCAGTTTATTCAGGGGCACCGGGGAGCTGTTTTTT
D: TRBD1; V: TRBV6-2/TRBV6-3; J: TRBJ2-1; size: -; CDR3: CASSYNYLGGQDNEQFF; DNA: TGTGCCAGCAGTTACAATTATCTCGGGGGACAGGACAATGAGCAGTTCTTC
D: -; V: TRBV12-3/TRBV12-4; J: TRBJ1-5; size: -; CDR3: CASSRAGGFNQPQHF; DNA: TGTGCCAGCAGTCGCGCGGGGGGTTTTAATCAGCCCCAGCATTTT
D: -; V: TRBV18; J: TRBJ2-5; size: few; CDR3: CASSITFQETQYF; DNA: TGTGCCAGCTCGATAACCTTCCAAGAGACCCAGTACTTC
D: TRBD2; V: TRBV3-1; J: TRBJ2-7; size: few; CDR3: CASSQRSGLAYEQYF; DNA: TGTGCCAGCAGCCAAAGATCGGGACTAGCCTACGAGCAGTACTTC
D: -; V: TRBV5-5; J: TRBJ1-2; size: -; CDR3: CASSLAAGRPNYGYTF; DNA: TGTGCCAGCAGCCTCGCGGCGGGACGGCCTAACTATGGCTACACCTTC
D: TRBD1; V: TRBV7-2; J: TRBJ1-2; size: few; CDR3: CASSLVLDRDLRSDTF; DNA: TGTGCCAGCAGCTTAGTCCTGGACAGGGACCTTAGATCGGACACCTTC
D: -; V: TRBV4-3; J: TRBJ1-4; size: few; CDR3: CASSQDLPKVTRVLNEKLFF; DNA: TGCGCCAGCAGCCAAGATCTCCCTAAGGTCACCCGGGTTCTTAATGAAAAACTGTTTTTT
D: -; V: TRBV12-3/TRBV12-4; J: TRBJ2-1; size: -; CDR3: CASRGRQDPYNEQFF; DNA: TGTGCCAGCAGGGGTAGGCAGGATCCCTACAATGAGCAGTTCTTC